A single sample gave rise to the 14 T cell receptor beta chains below, sequenced in a study of human T cells and chemical hapten exposure. TCRdb itself ran the RACE reads through MiXCR, one entry per CDR3 protein. The profile covers tens of thousands of distinct CDR3 sequences, with approximately 9.9% appearing a single time and around 17% taken by the ten largest. Time point given: patch test 3, about 24 weeks after DPC sensitization. Described treatment: therapeutic diphenylcyclopropenone sensitization with weekly scalp DPC. The sequences come from whole blood, collected in connection with sensitization to the hapten diphenylcyclopropenone (DPC). The receptors originated from a woman between 40 and 50 years old with alopecia areata. Some clones in this sample may be carry-over from other donors' samples.

This chain connects TRBV4-2 to TRBJ1-5; D ambiguous. V was clipped by 4 bases and J by 3 bases, with 13 bases between them. The CDR3 totals 15 residues. In germline, CDR1 is LGHNA, CDR2 YNFKEQ. The DNA for the CDR3 is TGTGCCAGCAGCCCCCCCACGGGGAACAATCAGCCCCAGCATTTT. Its translation is CASSPPTGNNQPQHF.

Regarding this clonotype: A read error may explain this, as a much larger clone is one base away. The rearrangement uses TRBV7-7 and TRBJ2-5; D is ambiguous. V shed 2 bases and J shed 9 bases, with 16 bases lying between them. From germline, CDR1 is SSHAT and CDR2 FNYEAQ (reference sequence). The CDR3 extends over 14 amino acids. The CDR3 region is CASSLYETKRPQYF. CDR3 bases: TGTGCCAGCAGCTTATATGAGACGAAACGTCCCCAGTACTTC.

This chain connects TRBV9 to TRBJ1-5, with TRBD1 matching over 7 bases. The V gene end was trimmed by 5 bases and the J gene end by 6 bases; junction bases not matched to a gene: 14. The CDR3 covers 16 residues. Germline assignment: CDR1 SGDLS and CDR2 YYNGEE. CDR3: CASRRTGWEAGQPQHF. The CDR3 region has the DNA TGTGCCAGCAGAAGGACAGGTTGGGAGGCAGGTCAGCCCCAGCATTTT.

This clonotype was counted many times. The chain joins TRBV6-6 to TRBJ1-2, with D unresolved. CDR3 size: 15 residues. The germline V gene encodes CDR1 MNHNY and CDR2 SVGAGI (reference sequence). Trimming pared 7 bases from V and 5 bases from J, leaving 20 bases between. In DNA, the CDR3 is TGTGCCAGCATTGAAGGGAGAGGGTTTTCTTATGGCTACACCTTC. Translating it yields CASIEGRGFSYGYTF.

In its sample, this clonotype was seen a few times. The V gene is TRBV5-1, the J gene TRBJ2-7; possibly TRBD1 for D (5 bases). V lost 0 bases and J 1 base, leaving 11 bases between the germline ends. The CDR3 runs 15 residues. From germline, CDR1 is SGHRS and CDR2 YFSETQ. The CDR3 sequence: CASSLAWGVSYEQYF. In nucleotides, the CDR3 is TGCGCCAGCAGCTTGGCCTGGGGCGTATCCTACGAGCAGTACTTC.

This clonotype has only a few counts. Just one base apart from a much larger clone, this may be a read error. V usage is TRBV29-1 and J usage is TRBJ2-3; D uncertain. From germline, CDR1 is SQVTM and CDR2 ANQGSEA. The CDR3 is made up of 14 amino acids. Trimming removed 4 bases from V and 2 bases from J, with 13 bases in between. The CDR3 DNA sequence: TGCAGCGTTGGAGATCCTTCGCACACAGATACGCAGTATTTT. This gives the protein CSVGDPSHTDTQYF.

The table lists this clonotype with many counts. The chain uses TRBV6-5 and TRBJ1-2; TRBD1 matches at 10 bases. Trimming cost V 6 bases and J 2 bases; bases outside gene matches: 3. This CDR3 region has 14 residues. CDR1 MNHEY and CDR2 SVGAGI come from the germline V gene. This CDR3 is CASRGQGLNYGYTF. The CDR3 DNA sequence: TGTGCCAGCAGGGGACAGGGGCTGAACTATGGCTACACCTTC.

This clonotype has a count of ten or more. The chain links TRBV20-1 to TRBJ2-3; TRBD2 matches 10 bases. There are 16 residues in the CDR3. CDR1 is DFQATT and CDR2 is SNEGSKA in the germline V gene (reference sequence). V lost 6 bases, J lost 7 bases, and 16 bases stayed unmatched. The CDR3 spells CSAEGGLAESINTQYF. CDR3 nucleotides: TGCAGTGCCGAGGGTGGACTAGCGGAGAGCATAAATACGCAGTATTTT.

The sample holds a few counts of this clonotype. This rearrangement joins TRBV4-2 to TRBJ2-1; 8 positions match TRBD2. Germline V gene lookup returns CDR1 LGHNA and CDR2 YNFKEQ. After removal of 0 bases from V and 4 bases from J, the junction contained 8 bases not matched to a gene. The CDR3 is 17 amino acids. The CDR3 sequence: CASSQEGWRGDYNEQFF. The CDR3 coding sequence is TGTGCCAGCAGCCAAGAAGGGTGGCGGGGGGATTACAATGAGCAGTTCTTC.

The chain employs TRBV5-1 and TRBJ2-1; 8 positions match TRBD1. CDR3 length: 13 amino acids. V dropped 4 bases and J dropped 7; count of bases not matched to a gene: 4. Germline V lookup: CDR1 SGHRS, CDR2 YFSETQ. The CDR3 sequence is CASSRTGPNEQFF. CDR3 sequence (DNA): TGCGCCAGCAGCCGGACAGGGCCGAATGAGCAGTTCTTC.

A few counts support this clonotype. The genes are TRBV18 and TRBJ2-7; 7 nucleotides match TRBD2. The CDR3 covers 14 residues. Per the germline V gene, CDR1 is KGHSH and CDR2 is LQKENI. V lost 3 bases to trimming and J lost 5 bases; unmatched junction nucleotides: 7. For the CDR3, the DNA is TGTGCCAGCTCACCGCTCGGGGGAGGGGACGAGCAGTACTTC. This encodes CASSPLGGGDEQYF.

The chain joins TRBV7-6 to TRBJ2-7; maybe TRBD2 (5 bases). V gave up 5 bases and J gave up 4 bases, with 12 bases separating them. Germline V gene lookup returns CDR1 SGHVS and CDR2 FNYEAQ. The length of the CDR3 is 13 residues. The chain's CDR3 is CASSPVGGYEQYF. The CDR3 DNA is TGTGCCAGCAGCCCGGTCGGCGGGTACGAGCAGTACTTC.

This clonotype was seen more than once but under ten times. V gene TRBV11-2 combines with J gene TRBJ2-5, with 7 bases fitting TRBD1. The trim removed 4 bases at V and 7 bases at J, leaving 9 bases unmatched. The CDR3 has 14 residues. From germline, CDR1 is SGHAT and CDR2 FQNNGV. CDR3: CASSSHRGPMTQYF. The CDR3, as DNA: TGTGCCAGCAGCTCCCACAGGGGTCCGATGACCCAGTACTTC.

The chain has TRBV24-1 and TRBJ2-1; no firm D call. Germline lookup yields CDR1 KGHDR and CDR2 SFDVKD. Trimming took 1 base from V and 5 from J, leaving 5 bases between them. The CDR3 loop spans 13 amino acids. The CDR3 spells CATSDFGDNEQFF. The CDR3 region has the DNA TGTGCCACCAGTGATTTCGGCGACAATGAGCAGTTCTTC.